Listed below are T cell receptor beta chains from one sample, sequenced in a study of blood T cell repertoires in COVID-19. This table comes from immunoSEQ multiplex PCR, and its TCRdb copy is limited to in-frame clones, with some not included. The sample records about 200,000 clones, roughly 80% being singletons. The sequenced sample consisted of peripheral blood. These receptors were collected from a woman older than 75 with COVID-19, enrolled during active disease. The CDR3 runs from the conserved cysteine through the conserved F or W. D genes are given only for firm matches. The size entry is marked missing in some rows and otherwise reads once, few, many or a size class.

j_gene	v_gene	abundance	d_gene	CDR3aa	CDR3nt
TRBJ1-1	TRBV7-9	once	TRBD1	CASSSGQGAQDTEAFF	TGTGCCAGCAGCTCCGGACAGGGGGCGCAGGACACTGAAGCTTTCTTT
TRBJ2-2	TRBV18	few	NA	CASSPPSRVNGELFF	TGTGCCAGCTCACCACCGAGCAGGGTAAACGGGGAGCTGTTTTTT
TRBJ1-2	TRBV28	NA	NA	CASSLRFSDGYTF	TGTGCCAGCAGCCTCCGGTTTTCGGATGGCTACACCTTC
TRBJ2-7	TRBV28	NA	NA	CASSLGPSAYEQYF	TGTGCCAGCAGTTTGGGGCCCTCCGCCTACGAGCAGTACTTC
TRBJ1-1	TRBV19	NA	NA	CASSLEGSRGAFF	TGTGCCAGTAGTCTCGAGGGGTCGCGGGGAGCTTTCTTT
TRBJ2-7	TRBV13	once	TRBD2	CASSLVRRGGLGEQYF	TGTGCCAGCAGCTTAGTCCGTCGCGGGGGGTTGGGCGAGCAGTACTTC
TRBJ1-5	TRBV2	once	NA	CASGQEGQPQHF	TGTGCCAGCGGCCAGGAGGGGCAGCCCCAGCATTTT
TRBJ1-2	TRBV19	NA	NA	CASSSLTGYDGYTF	TGTGCCAGTAGTTCCCTTACAGGGTACGATGGCTACACCTTC
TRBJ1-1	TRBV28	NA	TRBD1	CASSYRGRVSEAFF	TGTGCCAGCAGCTATAGGGGGCGCGTATCTGAAGCTTTCTTT
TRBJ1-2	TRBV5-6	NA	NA	CASRSLTQTGADGYTF	TGTGCCAGCAGGAGTCTCACCCAGACAGGAGCCGATGGCTACACCTTC
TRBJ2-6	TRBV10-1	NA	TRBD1	CASSDNTGEAGANVLTF	TGCGCCAGCAGCGATAACACAGGGGAAGCTGGGGCCAACGTCCTGACTTTC
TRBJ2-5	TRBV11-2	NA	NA	CASSLDSRKTQYF	TGTGCCAGCAGCTTAGATTCTAGGAAGACCCAGTACTTC
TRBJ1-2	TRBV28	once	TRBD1	CASRAPGQGYGYTF	TGTGCCAGCAGAGCTCCGGGACAGGGCTATGGCTACACCTTC
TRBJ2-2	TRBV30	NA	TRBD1	CAWRRQGTGELFF	TGTGCCTGGAGACGACAGGGCACCGGGGAGCTGTTTTTT
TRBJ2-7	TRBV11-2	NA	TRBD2	CASSLGLAGAYEQYF	TGTGCCAGCAGCTTAGGACTAGCGGGGGCCTACGAGCAGTACTTC
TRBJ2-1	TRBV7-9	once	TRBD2	CASSLGQRGAYNEQFF	TGTGCCAGCAGCCTTGGGCAACGGGGGGCCTACAATGAGCAGTTCTTC
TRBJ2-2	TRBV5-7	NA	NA	CASSCRQPVTGELFF	TGTGCCAGCAGCTGCCGACAGCCGGTCACCGGGGAGCTGTTTTTT
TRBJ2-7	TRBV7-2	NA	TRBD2	CASSRSGTQYEQYF	TGTGCCAGCAGCAGAAGCGGGACCCAGTACGAGCAGTACTTC
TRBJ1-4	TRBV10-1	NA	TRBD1	CASSEAGGEKLFF	TGCGCCAGCAGTGAGGCAGGGGGGGAAAAACTGTTTTTT
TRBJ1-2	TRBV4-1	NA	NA	CASSPQAFDEVWGYTF	TGCGCCAGCAGCCCGCAAGCCTTCGATGAAGTCTGGGGCTACACCTTC
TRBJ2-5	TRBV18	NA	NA	CASSPRGRQETQYF	TGTGCCAGCTCACCACGGGGCCGTCAAGAGACCCAGTACTTC
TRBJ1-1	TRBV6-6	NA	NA	CASSSGQIDTEAFF	TGTGCCAGCAGTTCGGGACAAATCGACACTGAAGCTTTCTTT
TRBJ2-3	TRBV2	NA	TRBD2	CASLPGLAGSDTQYF	TGTGCCAGCCTTCCCGGGCTAGCGGGGTCTGATACGCAGTATTTT
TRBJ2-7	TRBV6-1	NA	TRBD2	CASSEFSLAVSSYEQYF	TGTGCCAGCAGTGAATTCTCACTAGCGGTGAGCTCCTACGAGCAGTACTTC
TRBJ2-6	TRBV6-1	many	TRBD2	CASSGTSGSSGANVLTF	TGTGCCAGCAGTGGGACTAGCGGGAGCTCTGGGGCCAACGTCCTGACTTTC
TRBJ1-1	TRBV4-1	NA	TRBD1	CASRGRAGGLSEAFF	TGCGCCAGCAGGGGAAGGGCAGGGGGCCTGTCCGAAGCTTTCTTT
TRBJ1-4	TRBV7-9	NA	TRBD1	CASSQQGASNEKLFF	TGTGCCAGCAGCCAACAGGGGGCTAGTAATGAAAAACTGTTTTTT
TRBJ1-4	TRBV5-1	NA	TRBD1	CASRSGTGNEKLFF	TGCGCCAGCAGGTCCGGGACAGGGAATGAAAAACTGTTTTTT
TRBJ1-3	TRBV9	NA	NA	CASSLQDSGNTIYF	TGTGCCAGCAGCTTACAGGACTCTGGAAACACCATATATTTT
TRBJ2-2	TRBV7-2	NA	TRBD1	CASSLLTGTGSGELFF	TGTGCCAGCAGCTTACTAACTGGGACAGGGTCCGGGGAGCTGTTTTTT
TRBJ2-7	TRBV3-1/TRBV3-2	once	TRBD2	CASSPPLAGAYEQYF	TGTGCCAGCAGCCCCCCCCTAGCGGGGGCCTACGAGCAGTACTTC
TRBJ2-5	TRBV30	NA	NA	CAWGRQSLGETQYF	TGTGCCTGGGGCCGACAGTCTTTGGGGGAGACCCAGTACTTC
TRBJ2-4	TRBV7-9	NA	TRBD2	CASSLVLAGAPRDIQYF	TGTGCCAGCAGCTTAGTACTAGCGGGAGCTCCTAGGGACATTCAGTACTTC
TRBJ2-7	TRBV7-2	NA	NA	CASSFFREEQYF	TGTGCCAGCAGCTTTTTCCGGGAAGAGCAGTACTTC
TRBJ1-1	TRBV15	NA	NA	CATSPRQLNTEAFF	TGTGCCACCAGCCCACGACAGCTGAACACTGAAGCTTTCTTT
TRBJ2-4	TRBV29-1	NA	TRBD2	CSVCRDAGDIQYF	TGCAGCGTTTGCAGGGATGCGGGAGACATTCAGTACTTC
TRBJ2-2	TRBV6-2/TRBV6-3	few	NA	CASSSQTISGELFF	TGTGCCAGCAGTTCCCAGACAATATCCGGGGAGCTGTTTTTT
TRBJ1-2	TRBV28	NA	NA	CASSFGGWSYTF	TGTGCCAGCAGTTTCGGTGGGTGGAGTTACACCTTC
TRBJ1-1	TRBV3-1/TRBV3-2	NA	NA	CASSQDITAGRTEAFF	TGTGCCAGCAGCCAAGATATAACCGCGGGCCGTACTGAAGCTTTCTTT
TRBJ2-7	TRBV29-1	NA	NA	CSVEAFPYRDPPSNEQYF	TGCAGCGTTGAAGCTTTCCCTTACCGGGATCCTCCGAGCAACGAGCAGTACTTC
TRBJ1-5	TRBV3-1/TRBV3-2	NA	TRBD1	CASSQWTGGQPQHF	TGTGCCAGCAGCCAATGGACAGGGGGACAGCCCCAGCATTTT
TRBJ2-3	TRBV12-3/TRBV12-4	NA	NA	CASRPLATDTQYF	TGTGCCAGCAGGCCTCTGGCTACAGATACGCAGTATTTT
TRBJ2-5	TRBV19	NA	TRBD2	CASTTGTTLETQYF	TGTGCCAGTACCACCGGGACTACCTTGGAGACCCAGTACTTC
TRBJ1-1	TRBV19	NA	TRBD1	CASSSPRQGPTEAFF	TGTGCCAGTAGTTCCCCGCGACAGGGGCCCACTGAAGCTTTCTTT
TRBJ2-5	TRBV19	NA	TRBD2	CASSIVQRGPGQETQYF	TGTGCCAGTAGTATTGTCCAGCGGGGGCCGGGGCAAGAGACCCAGTACTTC
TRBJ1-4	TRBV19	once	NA	CASSRQRGQTNEKLFF	TGTGCCAGTAGCCGACAGCGGGGGCAAACTAATGAAAAACTGTTTTTT